These 13 T cell receptor beta chains came from one sample sequenced in a study of blood T cell repertoires in COVID-19 (dated by TCRdb to the early 2020s). To prepare the library, the immunoSEQ multiplex PCR assay was applied. The clones in this table, taken by TCRdb from immuneACCESS, are in-frame only. Not every clone is retained; where verified, under half of the shortfall comes from an unresolved V gene, and the cause of the rest is unknown. The sample has 65,000 to 100,000 clones on record, approximately 81% of them singletons. The leading ten clones occupy roughly 16% of the sample. The source material was peripheral blood. The receptors shown here come from a woman older than 75 with acute or convalescent COVID-19.

The rearrangement links TRBV19 to TRBJ1-3; D is undetermined. This CDR3 spans 12 amino acids. CDR1 is LNHDA and CDR2 is SQIVND in the germline V gene (reference sequence). V lost 10 bases and J lost 0, with 7 bases in between. The CDR3 region is CAIHTSGNTIYF. The CDR3 region has the DNA TGTGCCATCCACACCTCTGGAAACACCATATATTTT. Full variable domain (remainder filled in from reference TRBV19 and TRBJ1-3): DGGITQSPKYLFRKEGQNVTLSCEQNLNHDAMYWYRQDPGQGLRLIYYSQIVNDFQKGDIAEGYSVSREKKESFPLTVTSAQKNPTAFYLCAIHTSGNTIYFGEGSWLTVV.

The chain is built from TRBV11-2 and TRBJ1-1; TRBD1 might be the D (6 bases). Trimming shortened V by 7 bases and J by 3 bases, and 21 bases separated the two germline ends. Germline assignment: CDR1 SGHAT and CDR2 FQNNGV. The CDR3 covers 16 residues. CDR3 residues: CASKLGGRQGYTEAFF. For the CDR3, the DNA is TGTGCCAGCAAACTAGGGGGAAGGCAGGGCTACACTGAAGCTTTCTTT.

The rearrangement links TRBV7-2 to TRBJ2-3; maybe TRBD2 (7 bases). The germline V gene encodes CDR1 SGHTA and CDR2 FQGNSA. Trimming took off 8 bases at V and 6 bases at J, with 18 bases between the two ends. The CDR3 contains 14 residues. This CDR3 reads CASHKGGSVDTQYF. The CDR3 DNA sequence: TGTGCCAGCCATAAGGGGGGGTCGGTTGATACGCAGTATTTT.

This chain connects TRBV4-1 to TRBJ2-1; 10 bases map to TRBD2. CDR1 and CDR2 (germline): MGHRA, YSYEKL. V lost 0 bases to trimming and J lost 8 bases; unmatched junction nucleotides: 7. The CDR3 has 16 amino acids. The CDR3: CASSQEPAGGPYEQFF. CDR3 sequence (DNA): TGCGCCAGCAGCCAAGAACCAGCGGGGGGGCCCTATGAGCAGTTCTTC.

CDR3 DNA: TGTGCCAGCAGTTCAACGGGACAGGGTAGGGGTGAGCAGTTCTTC. Translating it yields CASSSTGQGRGEQFF. The chain uses TRBV27 and TRBJ2-1; TRBD1 matches 9 bases. CDR3 length: 15 amino acids. The germline V gene encodes CDR1 MNHEY and CDR2 SMNVEV (reference sequence). V trimming: 4 bases; J trimming: 9 bases; junction bases outside the gene matches: 10.

This chain joins TRBV7-2 and TRBJ2-1; TRBD1 aligns across 8 bases. V was clipped by 7 bases and J by 5 bases; unmatched bases: 13. CDR3 length: 16 amino acids. CDR1 and CDR2 (germline): SGHTA, FQGNSA. Written as DNA, the CDR3 is TGTGCCAGCACCGATGTAGGGACAGGCCCCCACAATGAGCAGTTCTTC. This codes for CASTDVGTGPHNEQFF.

This chain connects TRBV9 to TRBJ1-1; 9 bases match TRBD1. Germline loops: CDR1 SGDLS, CDR2 YYNGEE. This CDR3 contains 13 residues. The V and J ends lost 2 bases and 7 bases, in that order; junction bases with no gene match: 3. The CDR3 DNA follows: TGTGCCAGCAGCGTTACAGGGGGCCTTGAAGCTTTCTTT. It specifies CASSVTGGLEAFF.

V gene TRBV5-5 combines with J gene TRBJ1-2; D uncertain. CDR3 length: 13 residues. Germline assignment: CDR1 SGHKS and CDR2 YYEKEE (reference sequence). Trimming removed 4 bases at V and 6 bases at J, with 13 bases between. In DNA, the CDR3 is TGTGCCAGCAGCCCTAGCCTTTGGGATGGCTACACCTTC. Its translation: CASSPSLWDGYTF.

This chain connects TRBV5-5 to TRBJ1-1; 11 bases align to TRBD1. Germline values: CDR1 SGHKS, CDR2 YYEKEE (reference sequence). This CDR3 is 17 amino acids long. With 1 base clipped from V and 4 bases from J, the junction kept 9 bases outside the gene matches. CDR3 region: CASSLSVGTGGRTEAFF. The CDR3 nucleotides are TGTGCCAGCAGCTTGTCTGTTGGGACAGGGGGTCGCACTGAAGCTTTCTTT.

The chain has TRBV27 and TRBJ1-2; 11 nucleotides match TRBD1. V lost 5 bases to trimming and J lost 8 bases; unmatched junction nucleotides: 10. The germline CDR1 and CDR2 sequences are MNHEY and SMNVEV (reference sequence). The CDR3 loop spans 15 amino acids. CDR3 protein: CASSPIGQGAWGYTF. The CDR3 bases are TGTGCCAGCAGTCCAATCGGACAGGGGGCATGGGGCTACACCTTC.

This clone was detected only once. V usage is TRBV6-5 and J usage is TRBJ2-6, with D possibly matching TRBD1 (6 bases). Germline V gene data show CDR1 as MNHEY and CDR2 as SVGAGI. CDR3 length: 15 residues. V lost 3 bases to trimming and J lost 4 bases, with 10 bases between them. The CDR3 is CASSYTGSGANVLTF. In DNA form, the CDR3 reads TGTGCCAGCAGTTATACAGGGTCCGGGGCCAACGTCCTGACTTTC.

CDR3 DNA: TGTGCCAGCAGCTTGGGAGGCGGGGGGGCCGTGGAGACCCAGTACTTC. It codes for CASSLGGGGAVETQYF. The V gene is TRBV5-4, the J gene TRBJ2-5; 9 bases match TRBD2. Germline V gene data show CDR1 as SGHNT and CDR2 as YYREEE (reference sequence). The CDR3 is 16 residues long. After removal of 0 bases from V and 5 bases from J, the junction contained 8 bases not matched to a gene.

V is TRBV19 and J is TRBJ1-5; 8 positions match TRBD1. CDR1 and CDR2 from the germline V gene are LNHDA and SQIVND (reference sequence). V lost 5 bases and J lost 0; bases outside the gene matches: 3. CDR3 length: 15 residues. The CDR3, as DNA: TGTGCCAGTAGTGAGGACAGGGCTAGCAATCAGCCCCAGCATTTT. Translation gives CASSEDRASNQPQHF.